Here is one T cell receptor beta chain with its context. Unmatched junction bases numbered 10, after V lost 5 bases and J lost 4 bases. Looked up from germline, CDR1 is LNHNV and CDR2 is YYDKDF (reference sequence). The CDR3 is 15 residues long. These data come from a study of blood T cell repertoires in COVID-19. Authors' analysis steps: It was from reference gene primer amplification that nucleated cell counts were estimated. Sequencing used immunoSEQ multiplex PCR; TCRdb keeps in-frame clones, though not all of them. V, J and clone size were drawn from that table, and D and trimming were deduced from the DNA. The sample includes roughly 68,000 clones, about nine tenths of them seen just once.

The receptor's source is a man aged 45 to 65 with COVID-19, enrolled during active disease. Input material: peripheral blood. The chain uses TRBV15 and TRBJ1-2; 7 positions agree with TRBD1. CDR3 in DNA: TGTGCCACCAGCCGCGAGAACAGGGGATTCTATGGCTACACCTTC. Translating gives CATSRENRGFYGYTF.